Listed below are T cell receptor beta chains from one sample, sequenced in a study of blood T cells in healthy people across ages. TCRdb reprocessed the 5' RACE reads with MiXCR, giving one entry per CDR3 protein. The table lists 700,000 or so distinct CDR3 sequences, over 20% of them singletons. Sequencing was performed on blood. All receptors come from a man between 65 and 85 years old in good health. The CDR3 runs from the conserved cysteine through the conserved F or W. Each record gives: clone size, D gene, J gene, V gene, CDR3 protein, CDR3 DNA. The D gene is left open where the match is weak. Clone size is not always given. Where it is, it says once, few, many or a class for expanded clones.

clone_size: few; d_call: .; j_call: TRBJ1-2; v_call: TRBV2; cdr3_aa: CASSESSGNVGGYTF; cdr3_nt: TGTGCCAGCAGTGAGTCGTCAGGGAACGTCGGTGGCTACACCTTC
clone_size: .; d_call: .; j_call: TRBJ2-5; v_call: TRBV20-1; cdr3_aa: CSAPVTGPQETQYF; cdr3_nt: TGCAGTGCTCCGGTTACAGGCCCCCAAGAGACCCAGTACTTC
clone_size: .; d_call: .; j_call: TRBJ2-3; v_call: TRBV10-3; cdr3_aa: CAISVLHLKGDTQYF; cdr3_nt: TGTGCCATCAGTGTCCTACACCTCAAGGGGGATACGCAGTATTTT
clone_size: few; d_call: TRBD2; j_call: TRBJ2-1; v_call: TRBV20-1; cdr3_aa: CSARDLGSGDEQFF; cdr3_nt: TGCAGTGCTAGAGATTTGGGTAGCGGGGATGAGCAGTTCTTC
clone_size: .; d_call: TRBD1; j_call: TRBJ1-2; v_call: TRBV12-3/TRBV12-4; cdr3_aa: CASSSTGVANYGYTF; cdr3_nt: TGTGCCAGCAGTTCCACAGGGGTAGCTAACTATGGCTACACCTTC
clone_size: .; d_call: .; j_call: TRBJ2-3; v_call: TRBV9; cdr3_aa: CASSVATTVSSTDTQYF; cdr3_nt: TGTGCCAGCAGCGTAGCTACGACGGTCTCTAGCACAGATACGCAGTATTTT
clone_size: .; d_call: .; j_call: TRBJ2-2; v_call: TRBV15; cdr3_aa: CATSRDSRDTGELFF; cdr3_nt: TGTGCCACCAGCAGAGATTCTCGGGACACCGGGGAGCTGTTTTTT
clone_size: .; d_call: TRBD2; j_call: TRBJ2-3; v_call: TRBV20-1; cdr3_aa: CSARELAGVADTQYF; cdr3_nt: TGCAGTGCTAGAGAGCTAGCGGGAGTTGCAGATACGCAGTATTTT
clone_size: many; d_call: TRBD1; j_call: TRBJ2-3; v_call: TRBV28; cdr3_aa: CASQGDPFTDTQYF; cdr3_nt: TGTGCCAGTCAGGGGGACCCATTCACAGATACGCAGTATTTT
clone_size: .; d_call: .; j_call: TRBJ2-3; v_call: TRBV11-1; cdr3_aa: CASTLKRDTQYF; cdr3_nt: TGTGCCAGCACCTTAAAGCGAGATACGCAGTATTTT
clone_size: .; d_call: TRBD2; j_call: TRBJ2-1; v_call: TRBV7-2; cdr3_aa: CASSFDTGTSGYNEQFF; cdr3_nt: TGTGCCAGCAGCTTCGATACCGGGACTAGCGGTTACAATGAGCAGTTCTTC
clone_size: .; d_call: TRBD1; j_call: TRBJ1-2; v_call: TRBV29-1; cdr3_aa: CSIYRDRGFGYTF; cdr3_nt: TGCAGCATTTACCGGGACAGGGGGTTTGGCTACACCTTC
clone_size: .; d_call: TRBD2; j_call: TRBJ2-3; v_call: TRBV7-3; cdr3_aa: CASSSSGGSGDTQYF; cdr3_nt: TGTGCCAGCAGCTCCTCTGGCGGGAGTGGAGATACGCAGTATTTT
clone_size: once; d_call: TRBD1; j_call: TRBJ2-5; v_call: TRBV6-1; cdr3_aa: CASSGRQGHLQETQYF; cdr3_nt: TGTGCCAGCAGTGGTCGACAGGGTCACTTACAAGAGACCCAGTACTTC
clone_size: few; d_call: .; j_call: TRBJ2-1; v_call: TRBV11-2; cdr3_aa: CASQPVWGPYEQFF; cdr3_nt: TGTGCCAGCCAACCGGTGTGGGGGCCCTATGAGCAGTTCTTC
clone_size: few; d_call: TRBD1; j_call: TRBJ1-1; v_call: TRBV27; cdr3_aa: CASQIDRAVPEAFF; cdr3_nt: TGTGCCAGCCAAATCGACAGGGCGGTCCCTGAAGCTTTCTTT
clone_size: few; d_call: .; j_call: TRBJ2-1; v_call: TRBV6-6; cdr3_aa: CASSYEAGSYNEQFF; cdr3_nt: TGTGCCAGCAGTTACGAAGCGGGTTCCTACAATGAGCAGTTCTTC
clone_size: few; d_call: .; j_call: TRBJ2-1; v_call: TRBV3-1; cdr3_aa: CASSQKDRDNEQFF; cdr3_nt: TGTGCCAGCAGCCAAAAGGACCGCGACAATGAGCAGTTCTTC
clone_size: .; d_call: TRBD2; j_call: TRBJ2-2; v_call: TRBV20-1; cdr3_aa: CSASSGLANTGELFF; cdr3_nt: TGCAGTGCTAGTTCCGGACTAGCGAACACCGGGGAGCTGTTTTTT
clone_size: .; d_call: TRBD1; j_call: TRBJ1-4; v_call: TRBV7-9; cdr3_aa: CASSSGDRNEKLFF; cdr3_nt: TGTGCCAGCAGCTCGGGGGACAGAAATGAAAAACTGTTTTTT
clone_size: few; d_call: TRBD1; j_call: TRBJ1-2; v_call: TRBV7-8; cdr3_aa: CASSQGGGNGYTF; cdr3_nt: TGTGCCAGCAGCCAGGGGGGAGGAAATGGCTACACCTTC
clone_size: .; d_call: .; j_call: TRBJ1-5; v_call: TRBV20-1; cdr3_aa: CSARDPAGDSNQPQHF; cdr3_nt: TGCAGTGCTAGAGATCCGGCAGGGGATAGCAATCAGCCCCAGCATTTT
clone_size: .; d_call: .; j_call: TRBJ2-5; v_call: TRBV4-1; cdr3_aa: CASSHGTLGETQYF; cdr3_nt: TGCGCCAGCAGCCACGGGACCCTGGGGGAGACCCAGTACTTC
clone_size: few; d_call: TRBD1; j_call: TRBJ2-4; v_call: TRBV6-5; cdr3_aa: CASSSDRDPNIQYF; cdr3_nt: TGTGCCAGCAGCTCCGACAGGGACCCCAATATTCAGTACTTC
clone_size: .; d_call: TRBD2; j_call: TRBJ2-1; v_call: TRBV5-1; cdr3_aa: CASSLAGTSGLSYNEQFF; cdr3_nt: TGCGCCAGCAGCTTGGCCGGGACTAGCGGACTCTCCTACAATGAGCAGTTCTTC
clone_size: few; d_call: .; j_call: TRBJ1-2; v_call: TRBV10-2; cdr3_aa: CASSEGPFTLMGYTF; cdr3_nt: TGCGCCAGCAGTGAAGGGCCGTTTACTCTCATGGGCTACACCTTC
clone_size: few; d_call: TRBD1; j_call: TRBJ2-7; v_call: TRBV28; cdr3_aa: CASLWTGGRSYEQYF; cdr3_nt: TGTGCCTCCTTGTGGACAGGGGGCCGATCCTACGAGCAGTACTTC
clone_size: .; d_call: .; j_call: TRBJ2-1; v_call: TRBV18; cdr3_aa: CASSPESHGANEQFF; cdr3_nt: TGTGCCAGCTCACCGGAGAGCCACGGCGCCAATGAGCAGTTCTTC
clone_size: once; d_call: .; j_call: TRBJ1-1; v_call: TRBV12-3/TRBV12-4; cdr3_aa: CASSFKVTEALF; cdr3_nt: TGTGCCAGCAGTTTTAAAGTCACTGAAGCTCTCTTT
clone_size: many; d_call: .; j_call: TRBJ1-1; v_call: TRBV5-1; cdr3_aa: CASTPRALDTEAFF; cdr3_nt: TGCGCCAGCACCCCCAGGGCGTTGGACACTGAAGCTTTCTTT
clone_size: few; d_call: TRBD1; j_call: TRBJ2-1; v_call: TRBV5-1; cdr3_aa: CASSSTRDRANEQFF; cdr3_nt: TGCGCCAGCAGCTCAACCCGGGACAGGGCTAATGAGCAGTTCTTC
clone_size: few; d_call: TRBD1; j_call: TRBJ2-1; v_call: TRBV11-2; cdr3_aa: CASSLSLGQGSEQFF; cdr3_nt: TGTGCCAGCAGCCTCAGTTTAGGACAGGGGAGTGAGCAGTTCTTC
clone_size: many; d_call: .; j_call: TRBJ2-1; v_call: TRBV27; cdr3_aa: CASSLTPNEQFF; cdr3_nt: TGTGCCAGCAGTTTAACCCCCAATGAGCAGTTCTTC